Described below is a single T cell receptor (beta chain) sequence and its context. A junction end diverges from the germline sequence, so it may reflect a read error. The record originates from a study of PD-L1 blockade in urothelial cancer. The method was immunoSEQ multiplex PCR; TCRdb's version includes in-frame clones alone and lacks a portion of them. Of approximately 50,000 clones in the sample, approximately 79% are singletons; the top ten hold about 3.2%. Time point here: pretreatment peripheral blood. The germline V gene has CDR1 MNHEY and CDR2 SVGAGI. This CDR3 region has 13 residues. This rearrangement joins TRBV6-5 to TRBJ1-2; no clear D gene. The sequence was obtained from a man between 65 and 79 years old with urothelial cancer. The sample here was PBMCs, taken around atezolizumab (anti-PD-L1) treatment. In DNA form, the CDR3 reads TGTGCCAGCAAACTAGACGGGAACTATGGCCACACCTTC. Protein: CASKLDGNYGHTF.